This TCR beta chain was documented in a study of blood T cell repertoires in COVID-19 (TCRdb year 2020). The study in broad terms: Samples from collaborators originated in the United States, Italy and Spain and spanned both the acute and convalescent phases of COVID-19. The material from the prospective study consisted of cDNA or gDNA derived from T cells, B-cell-depleted T cells, or PBMCs. The dataset comprised deeply sampled blood TCRbeta repertoires from subjects exposed to, actively infected with, or recovered from COVID-19. A freely available public database, intended as a resource for researchers studying the immune response to SARS-CoV-2, is where the repertoires were released. The samples were drawn from the first 160 participants of the ongoing ImmuneRACE study and from about 1,200 subjects provided by 6 global collaborators. The sample metadata nearly always contained a de-identified subject ID, COVID-19 status, age in years and sex. Where available, HLA class I and class II types were taken from metadata supplied by the sample provider and were not determined by assay-based typing.

The immunoSEQ Assay, a bias-controlled multiplex PCR, was used to amplify TCRbeta CDR3 regions from genomic DNA. The study's own analysis went as follows. The number of nucleated cells in each sample was estimated from the amplification of reference gene primers within the assay. Sequence reads were collapsed and filtered to measure the absolute abundance of every unique TCRbeta CDR3 rearrangement. For each sample, productive Simpson clonality was calculated by taking the square root of Simpson's diversity index across productive rearrangements. TCRdb mirrors the immuneACCESS table, restricted to in-frame sequences. Some clones are absent from its copies; in checked studies, under half trace to an unresolved V gene, and the reason for the others is unknown. The DNA gave D and trimming, while V, J and clone size come from that table. The sample table holds about 150,000 clones, of which approximately 91% were seen once. The ten largest account for about 2.1% of the sample.

From the cysteine up to the phenylalanine, the CDR3 has a length of 14 residues. The kept DNA is CDR3 alone, 42 bases in frame from the first base. Per the germline V gene, ENHRY is the CDR1 and SYGVKD is the CDR2. Ends trimmed: V by 7 bases, J by 7 bases; bases unmatched to a gene: 7. Whole blood was collected in K2EDTA tubes by collaborating institutions according to the institutions' own protocols. For TCRbeta analysis, collaborator samples were shipped as frozen whole blood, as isolated PBMCs, or as DNA extracted from either sample type. This clone has only one observation. Its specific antigen is unknown. No qualities accompany the bases; no much larger clone lies one base away. Broader findings and caveats from the paper: The quantity of clinical and demographic metadata differed by source and by participant and was supplied without curation.

This TCR came from a human donor in a cohort sampled during active COVID-19. Material: peripheral blood. The sequence joins TRBV10-3 to TRBJ1-6, with 7 central nucleotides matching TRBD1. Read as DNA, the sequence is TGTGCCATCAAGTCCGGGACAGTCAATTCACCCCTCCACTTT. Its protein product is CAIKSGTVNSPLHF.